The rows below give T cell receptor beta chains drawn from one sample of a study of blood T cell repertoires in COVID-19. This table comes from immunoSEQ multiplex PCR, and its TCRdb copy is limited to in-frame clones, with some not included. The sample yields under 200,000 clones, roughly 85% seen once. The sample was peripheral blood. The receptors were sampled from a woman aged 60-70 years with COVID-19, enrolled during active disease. Each CDR3 is given with its conserved first and last residue. The order of the fields is J gene, V gene, clone size, D gene, CDR3 DNA, CDR3 protein. D genes are given only for firm matches. Not all rows give a size; the values are once, few, many and, for expanded clones, a class.

j_gene: TRBJ2-2
v_gene: TRBV19
abundance: -
d_gene: TRBD2
CDR3nt: TGTGCCAGTAGTTATAGCGGGAGGTTGAACACCGGGGAGCTGTTTTTT
CDR3aa: CASSYSGRLNTGELFF

j_gene: TRBJ1-3
v_gene: TRBV5-5
abundance: -
d_gene: TRBD1
CDR3nt: TGTGCCAGCAGTTCCCTAGCCGGCCAGGGGGCGGGAAACACCATATATTTT
CDR3aa: CASSSLAGQGAGNTIYF

j_gene: TRBJ2-1
v_gene: TRBV27
abundance: few
d_gene: TRBD2
CDR3nt: TGTGCCAGCAGTTTCGGGACTAGCGGGAGCTACAATGAGCAGTTCTTC
CDR3aa: CASSFGTSGSYNEQFF

j_gene: TRBJ1-5
v_gene: TRBV4-1
abundance: -
d_gene: -
CDR3nt: TGCGCCAGCAGCCAAGGCCAGTATAGCAATCAGCCCCAGCATTTT
CDR3aa: CASSQGQYSNQPQHF

j_gene: TRBJ2-7
v_gene: TRBV28
abundance: -
d_gene: TRBD1
CDR3nt: TGTGCCAGCGGGCCAGGGGGTGCCTCCTACGAGCAGTACTTC
CDR3aa: CASGPGGASYEQYF

j_gene: TRBJ2-2
v_gene: TRBV6-4
abundance: -
d_gene: -
CDR3nt: TGTGCCAGCAGTCCCCACGGCGGCGGCGCCGGGGAGCTGTTTTTT
CDR3aa: CASSPHGGGAGELFF

j_gene: TRBJ1-4
v_gene: TRBV18
abundance: -
d_gene: -
CDR3nt: TGTGCCAGCTCACCACCGCTGAACGCGGCTAATGAAAAACTGTTTTTT
CDR3aa: CASSPPLNAANEKLFF

j_gene: TRBJ1-1
v_gene: TRBV2
abundance: -
d_gene: -
CDR3nt: TGTGCCAGCAGTGAAGGGACAATGAACACTGAAGCTTTCTTT
CDR3aa: CASSEGTMNTEAFF

j_gene: TRBJ2-3
v_gene: TRBV7-3
abundance: once
d_gene: TRBD2
CDR3nt: TGTGCCAGCAGCTTGGGGGGGTTTGGGACAGATACGCAGTATTTT
CDR3aa: CASSLGGFGTDTQYF

j_gene: TRBJ1-2
v_gene: TRBV30
abundance: -
d_gene: -
CDR3nt: TGTGCCTGGAGTTTCCAGGGCGTTGGTGGCTACACCTTC
CDR3aa: CAWSFQGVGGYTF

j_gene: TRBJ2-5
v_gene: TRBV5-1
abundance: -
d_gene: TRBD2
CDR3nt: TGCGCCAGCAGCGGGACTAGCGGGGGACAACAAGAGACCCAGTACTTC
CDR3aa: CASSGTSGGQQETQYF

j_gene: TRBJ1-1
v_gene: TRBV3-1/TRBV3-2
abundance: once
d_gene: TRBD1
CDR3nt: TGTGCCAGCAGCCAAGATCCCCAGGGGGTGAACACTGAAGCTTTCTTT
CDR3aa: CASSQDPQGVNTEAFF

j_gene: TRBJ1-2
v_gene: TRBV7-9
abundance: -
d_gene: TRBD1
CDR3nt: TGTGCCAGCACCCCGGGACAGGCGAGTTACTATGGCTACACCTTC
CDR3aa: CASTPGQASYYGYTF

j_gene: TRBJ1-5
v_gene: TRBV6-1
abundance: -
d_gene: -
CDR3nt: TGTGCCAGCAGTGAAGCGCGTGGGGGGTATAGGCAGCCCCAGCATTTT
CDR3aa: CASSEARGGYRQPQHF

j_gene: TRBJ2-1
v_gene: TRBV5-1
abundance: -
d_gene: TRBD2
CDR3nt: TGCGCCAGCAGCAGGGAGGGATCCTACAATGAGCAGTTCTTC
CDR3aa: CASSREGSYNEQFF

j_gene: TRBJ1-1
v_gene: TRBV10-3
abundance: -
d_gene: -
CDR3nt: TGTGCCATCAGGGCCCGTGAGGGGAACACTGAAGCTTTCTTT
CDR3aa: CAIRAREGNTEAFF

j_gene: TRBJ1-2
v_gene: TRBV7-6
abundance: few
d_gene: TRBD1
CDR3nt: TGTGCCAGCAGCTTAAACCCTACAGGGGGTTCAAGCTACACCTTC
CDR3aa: CASSLNPTGGSSYTF

j_gene: TRBJ2-3
v_gene: TRBV7-3
abundance: -
d_gene: -
CDR3nt: TGTGCCAGCAGCCCAGGACACAGCACAGATACGCAGTATTTT
CDR3aa: CASSPGHSTDTQYF

j_gene: TRBJ2-1
v_gene: TRBV27
abundance: -
d_gene: TRBD2
CDR3nt: TGTGCCAGCAGCTGGTTCCCCCTAGCGGCGAGTGAGCAGTTCTTC
CDR3aa: CASSWFPLAASEQFF

j_gene: TRBJ1-3
v_gene: TRBV2
abundance: -
d_gene: -
CDR3nt: TGTGCCAGCACCCGTGGGGGGTCCGGAAACACCATATATTTT
CDR3aa: CASTRGGSGNTIYF

j_gene: TRBJ1-1
v_gene: TRBV6-6
abundance: -
d_gene: TRBD1
CDR3nt: TGTGCCAGCACTGGGACAGGGCCCACTGAAGCTTTCTTT
CDR3aa: CASTGTGPTEAFF

j_gene: TRBJ1-2
v_gene: TRBV25-1
abundance: -
d_gene: -
CDR3nt: TGTGCCAGCAGTGAATGGCAAGGGGATGGCTACACCTTC
CDR3aa: CASSEWQGDGYTF

j_gene: TRBJ2-5
v_gene: TRBV5-4
abundance: once
d_gene: TRBD2
CDR3nt: TGTGCCAGCAGCTTCGGTCGCGGGAGTGCAAAAGAGACCCAGTACTTC
CDR3aa: CASSFGRGSAKETQYF

j_gene: TRBJ1-1
v_gene: TRBV5-5
abundance: -
d_gene: -
CDR3nt: TGTGCCAGCAGAATTGGGGGGAGGGCTGCTGAAGCTTTCTTT
CDR3aa: CASRIGGRAAEAFF

j_gene: TRBJ1-2
v_gene: TRBV7-3
abundance: -
d_gene: -
CDR3nt: TGTGCCAGCAGCTTAAGGCCCTCGGGCTATGGCTACACCTTC
CDR3aa: CASSLRPSGYGYTF

j_gene: TRBJ1-1
v_gene: TRBV6-5
abundance: -
d_gene: TRBD1
CDR3nt: TGTGCCAGCAGTCCTCAGACAGGGGCTGAAGCTTTCTTT
CDR3aa: CASSPQTGAEAFF

j_gene: TRBJ1-4
v_gene: TRBV4-2
abundance: few
d_gene: -
CDR3nt: TGTGCCAGCAGCCAACAACCCGGGGGATTGCGCGAAAAACTGTTTTTT
CDR3aa: CASSQQPGGLREKLFF

j_gene: TRBJ2-2
v_gene: TRBV7-7
abundance: -
d_gene: -
CDR3nt: TGTGCTAGCAGCTCTCGACAGGCCCGCTGGACCGGGGAGCTGTTTTTT
CDR3aa: CASSSRQARWTGELFF

j_gene: TRBJ1-2
v_gene: TRBV6-5
abundance: -
d_gene: TRBD1
CDR3nt: TGTGCCAGCAGTTACAGACAGGGACGCTACACCTTC
CDR3aa: CASSYRQGRYTF

j_gene: TRBJ2-7
v_gene: TRBV5-1
abundance: -
d_gene: TRBD1
CDR3nt: TGCGCCAGTTCTAAACCGGGACAGTTATACGAGCAGTACTTC
CDR3aa: CASSKPGQLYEQYF